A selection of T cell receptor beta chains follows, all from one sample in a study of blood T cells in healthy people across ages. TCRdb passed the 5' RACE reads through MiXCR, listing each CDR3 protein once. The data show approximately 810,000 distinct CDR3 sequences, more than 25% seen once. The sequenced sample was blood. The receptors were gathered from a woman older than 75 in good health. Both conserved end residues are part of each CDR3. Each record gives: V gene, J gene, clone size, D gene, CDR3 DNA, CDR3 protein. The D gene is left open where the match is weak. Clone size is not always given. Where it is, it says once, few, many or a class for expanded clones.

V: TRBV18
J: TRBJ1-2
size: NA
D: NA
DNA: TGTGCCAGCTCACCCCTCATGCTAGATAACAGGCCCCACTATGGCTACACCTTC
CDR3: CASSPLMLDNRPHYGYTF

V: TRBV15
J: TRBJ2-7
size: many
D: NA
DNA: TGTGCCACCAGCAGAGAGGGGCAGGTCTACGAGCAGTACTTC
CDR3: CATSREGQVYEQYF

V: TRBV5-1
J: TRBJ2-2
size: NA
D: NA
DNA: TGCGCCAGCAGCTTGGATGACAGCACCGGGGAGCTGTTTTTT
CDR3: CASSLDDSTGELFF

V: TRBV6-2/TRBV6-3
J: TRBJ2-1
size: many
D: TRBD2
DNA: TGTGCCAGTGAGGGCGGGGGACGTTCTTACAATGAGCAGTTCTTC
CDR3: CASEGGGRSYNEQFF

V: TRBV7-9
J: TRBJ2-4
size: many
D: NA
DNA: TGTGCCAGCAGCATAGCGGGCAGGGGGAGGAACATTCAGTACTTC
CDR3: CASSIAGRGRNIQYF

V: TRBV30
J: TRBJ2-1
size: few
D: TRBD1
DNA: TGTGCCTCGGACAGGGGGGGGAGCGGGGTTTACAATGAGCAGTTCTTC
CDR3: CASDRGGSGVYNEQFF

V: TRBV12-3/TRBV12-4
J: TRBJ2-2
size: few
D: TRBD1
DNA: TGTGCCAGCAGTTTCCGACAGGGTACCGGGGAGCTGTTTTTT
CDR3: CASSFRQGTGELFF

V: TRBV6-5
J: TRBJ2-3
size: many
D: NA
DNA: TGTGCCAGCAGGGCGGGGAGTGGCACAGATACGCAGTATTTT
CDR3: CASRAGSGTDTQYF

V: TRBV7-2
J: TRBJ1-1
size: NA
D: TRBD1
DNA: TGTGCCAGCAGCCAACAGACAGGGGGAGGTACTGAAGCTTTCTTT
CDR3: CASSQQTGGGTEAFF

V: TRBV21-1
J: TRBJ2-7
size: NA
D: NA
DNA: TGTGCCAGACTCCGGCTAGCGGGAGGGTGCGAGCAGTACTTC
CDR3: CARLRLAGGCEQYF

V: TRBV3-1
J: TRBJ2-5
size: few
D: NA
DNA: TGTGCCAGCACCCCCAGACACGGCGCAGAGACCCAGTACTTC
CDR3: CASTPRHGAETQYF

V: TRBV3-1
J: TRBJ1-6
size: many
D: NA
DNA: TGTGCCAGCAGCCAACGAGCGGGGGTAGATTCACCCCTCCACTTT
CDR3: CASSQRAGVDSPLHF

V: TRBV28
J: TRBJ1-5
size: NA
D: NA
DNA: TGTGCCAGCAGTTTGAAGGGCCAGGGTAATCAGCCCCAGCATTTT
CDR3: CASSLKGQGNQPQHF

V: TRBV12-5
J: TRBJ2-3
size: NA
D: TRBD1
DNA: TGTGCTAGTGCCGGACAGGGTCCAGATACGCAGTATTTT
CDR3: CASAGQGPDTQYF

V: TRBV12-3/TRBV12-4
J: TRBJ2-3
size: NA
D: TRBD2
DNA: TGTGCCAGCAGTACTAATGGGCGGGGGGGCGTAGATACGCAGTATTTT
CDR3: CASSTNGRGGVDTQYF

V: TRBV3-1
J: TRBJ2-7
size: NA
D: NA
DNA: TGTGCCAGCAGCGCCCAGAGGGACTACGAGCAGTACTTC
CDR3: CASSAQRDYEQYF

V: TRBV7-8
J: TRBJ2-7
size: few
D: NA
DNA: TGTGCCAGCAGCTTAGCGCCGGGAGCGAACCCTTCCTACGAGCAGTACTTC
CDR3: CASSLAPGANPSYEQYF

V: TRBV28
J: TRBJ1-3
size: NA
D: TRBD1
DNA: TGTGCCAGCAGCTTAAGACAGGGGGCTTGGAGGCAGGCTGCTGGAAACACCATATATTTT
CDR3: CASSLRQGAWRQAAGNTIYF

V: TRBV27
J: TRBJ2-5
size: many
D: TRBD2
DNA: TGTGCCAGCAGTTGGGACTATGGAGAGACCCAGTACTTC
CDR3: CASSWDYGETQYF

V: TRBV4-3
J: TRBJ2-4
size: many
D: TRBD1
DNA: TGCGCCAGCAGCCCGGACAGGGGGCGTAACATTCAGTACTTC
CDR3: CASSPDRGRNIQYF

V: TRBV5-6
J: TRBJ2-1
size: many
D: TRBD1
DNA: TGTGCCAGCAGCTTACCTGGACAGGGACATGAGCAGTTCTTC
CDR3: CASSLPGQGHEQFF

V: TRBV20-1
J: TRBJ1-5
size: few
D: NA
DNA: TGCAGTGCTAGTAATGGGCGCAATCAGCCCCAGCATTTT
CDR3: CSASNGRNQPQHF

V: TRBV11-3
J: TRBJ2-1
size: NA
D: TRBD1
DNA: TGTGCCAGCAGCTCTGAAGACAGGGGGCTTTACAATGAGCAGTTCTTC
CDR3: CASSSEDRGLYNEQFF

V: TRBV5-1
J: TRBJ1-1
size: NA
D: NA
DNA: TGCGCCAGCAGCTTGGAACCAGGGGTGGGAACTGAAGCTTTCTTT
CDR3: CASSLEPGVGTEAFF

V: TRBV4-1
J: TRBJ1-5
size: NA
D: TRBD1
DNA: TGCGCCAGCAGCGCGGACAGGGGGCACGGTCAGCCCCAGCATTTT
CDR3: CASSADRGHGQPQHF

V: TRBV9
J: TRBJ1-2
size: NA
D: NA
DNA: TGTGCCAGCAGCGACAGCGATCTAGCAGGGAGGACTTTCTATGGCTACACCTTC
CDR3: CASSDSDLAGRTFYGYTF

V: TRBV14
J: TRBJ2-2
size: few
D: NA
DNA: TGTGCCAGCAGCCAAGTCACCGGGATGAACACCGGGGAGCTGTTTTTT
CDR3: CASSQVTGMNTGELFF

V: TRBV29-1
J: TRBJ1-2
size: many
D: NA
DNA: TGCAGCGTTGGTACCCCGGATGGCTACACCTTC
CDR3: CSVGTPDGYTF

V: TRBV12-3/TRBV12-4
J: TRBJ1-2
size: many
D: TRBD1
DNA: TGTGCCAGCAGTCCAGGGGACAGCTATGGCTACACCTTC
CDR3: CASSPGDSYGYTF

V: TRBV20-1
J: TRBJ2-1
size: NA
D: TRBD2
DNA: TGCAGTGCTAGAGTGGCGGGGGGATTTAGCTCCTACAATGAGCAGTTCTTC
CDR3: CSARVAGGFSSYNEQFF

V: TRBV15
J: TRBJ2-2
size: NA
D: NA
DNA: TGTGCCACCAGCAGAGAGTTGGCGGGAAGCGGGGAGCTGTTTTTT
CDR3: CATSRELAGSGELFF

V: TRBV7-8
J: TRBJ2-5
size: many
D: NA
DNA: TGTGCCAGCAGCCCAAGACAGTCCGGGGCCCAGTACTTC
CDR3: CASSPRQSGAQYF

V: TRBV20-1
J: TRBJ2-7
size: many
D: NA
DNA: TGCAGTGCTAGAGGACAGCCGGGGAGCTCCTACGAGCAGTACTTC
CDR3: CSARGQPGSSYEQYF

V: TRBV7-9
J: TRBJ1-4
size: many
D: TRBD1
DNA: TGTGCCAGCAGCTTGGGACAGGGACCTGAAAAACTGTTTTTT
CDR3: CASSLGQGPEKLFF

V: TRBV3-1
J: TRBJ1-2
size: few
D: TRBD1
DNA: TGTGCCAGCAGCCAATGGCGACAGGGGGACGGCTACACCTTC
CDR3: CASSQWRQGDGYTF

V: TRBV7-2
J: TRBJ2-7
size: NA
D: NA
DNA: TGCGCCAGCAGGCAGGACTCGGTAGTCTTGGGCTCCGAGCAGTACTTC
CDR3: CASRQDSVVLGSEQYF

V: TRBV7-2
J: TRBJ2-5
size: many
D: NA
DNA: TGTGCCAGCAGCCCGACCGGACGATTTACAGAGACCCAGTACTTC
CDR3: CASSPTGRFTETQYF

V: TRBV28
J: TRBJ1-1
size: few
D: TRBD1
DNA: TGTGCCAGTCGTACAGGGGGCGAGCGTCCGACTCGAGCTTTCTTT
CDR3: CASRTGGERPTRAFF

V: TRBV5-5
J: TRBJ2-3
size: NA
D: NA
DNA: TGTGCCAGCAGTTCAGGGGACGGCTCTGTAGATACGCAGTATTTT
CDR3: CASSSGDGSVDTQYF

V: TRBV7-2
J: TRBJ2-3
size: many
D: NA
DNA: TGTGCCAGCAGCTCAGACAGTGGGAGAGAGTATTTT
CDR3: CASSSDSGREYF

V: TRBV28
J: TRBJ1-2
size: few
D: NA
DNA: TGTGCCGGCAGCTGGGGAGGCGGCTACACCTTC
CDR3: CAGSWGGGYTF

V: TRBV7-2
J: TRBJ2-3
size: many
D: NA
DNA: TGTGCCAGTAGCAAGGACTACCAGGAAGATACGCAGTATTTT
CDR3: CASSKDYQEDTQYF

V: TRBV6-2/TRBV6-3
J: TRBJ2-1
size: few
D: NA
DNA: TGTGCCAGCAGTTACACAGGTAGTAATGAGCAGTTCTTC
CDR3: CASSYTGSNEQFF